Presented here are 23 T cell receptor beta chains from one specimen sequenced in a study of T cell clonality in common variable immunodeficiency. The study's findings and limits: In common variable immunodeficiency, TCR beta chains reportedly carried fewer deletions and N-nucleotide insertions.

No antigen has been assigned to these receptors. Data came from immunoSEQ multiplex PCR; TCRdb stores just in-frame clones and leaves some out. The sample spans 15,000 to 16,000 clones; the ten largest clones claim 4.9%. The sample comprised peripheral blood mononuclear cells. Receptor source: a human donor with common variable immunodeficiency.

On this clone itself: The read is 3 residues too short to cover the CDR3 end, so that end is filled in from the germline J gene. This chain links TRBV11-1 with TRBJ2-5, with TRBD2 matching over 7 bases. There are 14 residues in the CDR3. Germline CDR1 is SGHAT and CDR2 is FQDESV (reference sequence). Germline trimming cut 6 bases from V and 4 bases from J; bases unmatched to any gene: 8. This chain's CDR3 is CASRSPREGETQYF. The part of the CDR3 DNA that was read is TGTGCCAGCAGGTCCCCCAGGGAGGGAGAGACC.

On this clone itself: The sequenced fragment ends 3 residues before the CDR3 boundary, so the rest is inferred from the germline J gene. The gene calls are TRBV7-8 and TRBJ2-3, with TRBD2 identical over 12 bases. The ends lost 4 bases at V and 0 bases at J; junction bases unmatched: 2. Germline V gives CDR1 SGHVS, CDR2 FQNEAQ. The CDR3 contains 16 residues. Here the CDR3 reads CASSSGTSGSTDTQYF. The DNA read from the CDR3 is TGTGCCAGCAGCTCTGGGACTAGCGGGAGCACAGATACG.

A remark on this clone: The read terminates 3 residues ahead of where the CDR3 ends, so the germline J gene completes it. The chain is built from TRBV24-1 and TRBJ1-1; D is possibly TRBD1 (5 bases). The V end lost 2 bases, the J end lost 4 bases, and 10 bases lay between the germline ends. CDR1 and CDR2 from the germline V gene are KGHDR and SFDVKD. The CDR3 totals 14 residues. CDR3 residues: CATSDSRGGTEAFF. The CDR3 DNA, read in part, is TGTGCCACCAGTGATTCTAGGGGAGGCACTGAA.

Concerning this clone: The CDR3 is cut off 3 residues early in the read; its end comes from the germline J gene. The chain couples TRBV5-6 to TRBJ1-1; D might be TRBD1 (5 bases). This CDR3 region has 12 residues. Trimming left V 4 bases short and J 7 bases short, with 11 bases between. Germline values: CDR1 SGHDT, CDR2 YYEEEE. The CDR3 DNA, read in part, is TGTGCCAGCAGCCGAGACAGAGATGAA. Translation gives CASSRDRDE. The whole CDR3 is CASSRDRDEAFF. Full variable domain (missing parts from reference TRBV5-6 and TRBJ1-1): DAGVTQSPTHLIKTRGQQVTLRCSPKSGHDTVSWYQQALGQGPQFIFQYYEEEERQRGNFPDRFSGHQFPNYSSELNVNALLLGDSALYLCASSRDRDEAFFGQGTRLTVV.

This clone is deemed medium-sized by its frequency. The sequence runs out 3 residues before the end of the CDR3; the remainder is reconstructed from the germline J gene. The chain couples TRBV7-3 to TRBJ1-6, with D possibly TRBD1 on 5 matching bases. CDR3 length: 16 residues. Germline CDR1 and CDR2: SGHTA and FQGTGA. The V end lost 5 bases, the J end lost 7 bases, and 18 bases lay between the germline ends. The CDR3 bases that were read are TGTGCCAGCAGCCGGGACGGGTATGGGGGGAATTCACCC. This encodes CASSRDGYGGNSP. The whole CDR3 reads CASSRDGYGGNSPLHF.

In the case of this clone: The read ends 3 residues shy of where the CDR3 ends; the end is completed using the germline J gene. The V gene is TRBV30, the J gene TRBJ1-5; D gene uncertain. In germline, CDR1 is GTSNPN, CDR2 SVGIG (reference sequence). This CDR3 contains 14 residues. Trimming removed 0 bases at V and 4 bases at J, with 10 bases between. The CDR3 sequence: CAWSVGSTNQPQHF. The DNA read from the CDR3 is TGTGCCTGGAGTGTAGGGTCAACTAATCAGCCC.

By frequency, this clone registers medium-sized (0.01 to 0.1%). The read ends 3 residues shy of where the CDR3 ends; the end is completed using the germline J gene. The chain recombines TRBV14 with TRBJ2-1; the D is unclear. Germline V gene lookup returns CDR1 SGHDN and CDR2 FVKESK. Trimming pared 4 bases from V and 5 bases from J, leaving 3 bases between. CDR3 length equals 11 residues. The covered CDR3 bases are TGTGCCAGCAGCCCCAACAATGAG. The encoded protein is CASSPNNE. The full-length CDR3 reads as CASSPNNEQFF.

For this clone: The sequence runs out 3 residues before the end of the CDR3; the remainder is reconstructed from the germline J gene. This sequence joins TRBV6-1 and TRBJ1-5; a possible D gene is TRBD1 (5 bases). Trimming removed 3 bases from V and 5 bases from J, with 8 bases in between. CDR1 and CDR2 (germline): MNHNS, SASEGT. The CDR3 totals 13 residues. The CDR3 DNA, read in part, is TGTGCCAGCAGTGACAGGGTTGATCAGCCC. Protein sequence: CASSDRVDQP. The complete CDR3 reads CASSDRVDQPQHF.

Regarding this clone: The CDR3 end falls 3 residues outside the read, so it is completed with the germline J gene. The rearrangement uses TRBV11-2 and TRBJ2-1, with 7 bases aligning to TRBD2. J gave up 0 bases and V 8 bases, and 4 bases lay outside the gene matches. The CDR3 is 14 amino acids. In germline, CDR1 is SGHAT, CDR2 FQNNGV. The CDR3 spells CASGGGSSYNEQFF. The sequenced part of the CDR3 DNA is TGTGCCAGCGGGGGGGGGAGCTCCTACAATGAG.

The CDR3 loop is CASSLDYYGSGEDTQYF. CDR3 DNA, as far as it was read: TGTGCCAGCAGTCTTGATTACTATGGTAGCGGAGAAGATACG. The gene calls are TRBV28 and TRBJ2-3; D might be TRBD2 (6 bases). With the read ending 3 residues before the CDR3 end, the germline J gene is used to fill in that end. The CDR3 has 17 amino acids. The V gene lost 5 bases and the J gene lost 5 bases, with 23 bases spanning the gap. CDR1 is MDHEN, CDR2 SYDVKM, per germline.

Regarding this clone: The CDR3 end falls 3 residues outside the read, so it is completed with the germline J gene. The rearrangement uses TRBV5-4 and TRBJ2-2; a weak D match, TRBD2 (5 bases). The V end was cut by 3 bases, the J end by 7 bases, with 16 bases between. The CDR3 length is 15 residues. The germline CDR1 and CDR2 sequences are SGHNT and YYREEE (reference sequence). The DNA read from the CDR3 is TGTGCCAGCAGCTGGAGTAGCGTCCTTGGCGGGGAG. The encoded protein is CASSWSSVLGGE. The CDR3 in full is CASSWSSVLGGELFF. The full variable domain, rest sourced from reference TRBV5-4 and TRBJ2-2, is ETGVTQSPTHLIKTRGQQVTLRCSSQSGHNTVSWYQQALGQGPQFIFQYYREEENGRGNFPPRFSGLQFPNYSSELNVNALELDDSALYLCASSWSSVLGGELFFGEGSRLTVL.

Turning to this clone: Coverage ceases 3 residues before the CDR3 finishes, and the germline J gene fills in the end. This rearrangement joins TRBV19 to TRBJ2-5; TRBD2 matches 7 bases. Germline CDR1 reads LNHDA; CDR2 reads SQIVND (reference sequence). Trimming at V came to 5 bases and at J to 2 bases, leaving 8 bases not matched to a gene. The CDR3 totals 15 residues. The CDR3 sequence is CASSPGTTQQETQYF. Partial CDR3 DNA: TGTGCCAGTAGTCCCGGGACTACCCAACAAGAGACC.

In regard to this clone: The observed sequence ends 3 residues before the CDR3 terminus, with the missing tail filled in from the germline J gene. The rearrangement links TRBV7-6 to TRBJ1-5, with a tentative D call TRBD1 (6 bases). The CDR3 length is 17 residues. Per the germline V gene, CDR1 is SGHVS and CDR2 is FNYEAQ. Trimming took 4 bases from V and 0 from J, leaving 16 bases between them. CDR3 loop: CASSSGHREDSNQPQHF. The covered CDR3 bases are TGTGCCAGCAGCTCGGGACATAGAGAGGATAGCAATCAGCCC.

According to its frequency, this clone is medium-sized. The observed sequence ends 3 residues before the CDR3 terminus, with the missing tail filled in from the germline J gene. The chain is built from TRBV30 and TRBJ2-7, with TRBD2 matching over 10 bases. The V and J ends lost 1 base and 4 bases, in that order; junction bases with no gene match: 10. From germline, CDR1 is GTSNPN and CDR2 SVGIG (reference sequence). The CDR3 sequence is 16 residues long. CDR3 in amino acids: CAWSAKHLAGGYEQYF. The sequenced part of the CDR3 DNA is TGTGCCTGGAGTGCCAAACACTTAGCGGGGGGATACGAG.

Comments on this clone: Sequencing ends 3 residues short of the CDR3 end; the germline J gene provides the rest. The chain joins TRBV30 to TRBJ1-1; possibly TRBD1 for D (6 bases). There are 11 residues in the CDR3. CDR1 and CDR2 (germline): GTSNPN, SVGIG (reference sequence). With 4 bases removed from V and 7 bases from J, the gap between germline ends came to 10 bases. The sequenced part of the CDR3 DNA is TGTGCCTGGAATCAACAGGGTGAA. Translating it yields CAWNQQGE. The CDR3 in its entirety is CAWNQQGEAFF. Based on the CDR3 plus reference TRBV30 and TRBJ1-1, the full variable domain is SQTIHQWPATLVQPVGSPLSLECTVEGTSNPNLYWYRQAAGRGLQLLFYSVGIGQISSEVPQNLSASRPQDRQFILSSKKLLLSDSGFYLCAWNQQGEAFFGQGTRLTVV.

Details on this clone: The read finishes 3 residues shy of the CDR3 end, and the germline J gene is used to complete it. The chain has TRBV29-1 and TRBJ2-5, with D tentatively TRBD1 (5 bases). Germline V CDR1 and CDR2: SQVTM, ANQGSEA. The CDR3 has 11 amino acids. V was pared by 6 bases and J by 4 bases, with 9 bases between. CDR3 residues: CSVSRGETQYF. CDR3 bases read: TGCAGCGTCTCTAGGGGAGAGACC.

A word on this clone: The read ends 3 residues before the CDR3 terminus; that terminus is restored from the germline J gene. The J gene is TRBJ1-1, the V gene TRBV18; a possible D gene is TRBD1 (5 bases). V was pared by 4 bases and J by 5 bases, with 14 bases between. The CDR3 runs to 14 residues. CDR1 and CDR2 from the germline V gene are KGHSH and LQKENI. CDR3 residues: CASSLGEGRTEAFF. CDR3 DNA, as far as it was read: TGTGCCAGCTCACTTGGAGAGGGGAGGACTGAA.

Considering frequency, this clone is medium-sized. The read ends 3 residues early relative to the CDR3; the germline J gene fills the gap. The chain combines TRBV5-1 with TRBJ1-2, with D possibly TRBD1 on 6 matching bases. Germline-derived CDR1 and CDR2 are SGHRS and YFSETQ. V was shortened by 4 bases and J by 0 bases, with 16 bases between the two germline ends. This CDR3 contains 16 residues. The covered CDR3 bases are TGCGCCAGCAGCCTGGACAGTCCTCGAGCTAACTATGGC. Amino acids: CASSLDSPRANYG. The whole CDR3 sequence is CASSLDSPRANYGYTF. The full variable domain, with the rest looked up from reference TRBV5-1 and TRBJ1-2, is KAGVTQTPRYLIKTRGQQVTLSCSPISGHRSVSWYQQTPGQGLQFLFEYFSETQRNKGNFPGRFSGRQFSNSRSEMNVSTLELGDSALYLCASSLDSPRANYGYTFGSGTRLTVV.

The CDR3 DNA, read in part, is TGCAGCGCCACTAGCGGGGGGGCCCCAGATACG. This translates into CSATSGGAPDT. The full CDR3 protein is CSATSGGAPDTQYF. The V gene is TRBV29-1, the J gene TRBJ2-3; 13 positions match TRBD2. The sequenced fragment ends 3 residues before the CDR3 boundary, so the rest is inferred from the germline J gene. The CDR3 sequence is 14 residues long. Germline-derived CDR1 and CDR2 are SQVTM and ANQGSEA. V shed 7 bases, J shed 4 bases, and the junction held 5 bases outside the gene matches.

Comments on this clone: The sequenced fragment ends 3 residues before the CDR3 boundary, so the rest is inferred from the germline J gene. The V and J genes are TRBV4-1 and TRBJ2-7, with a tentative D call TRBD2 (6 bases). Trimming removed 0 bases from V and 6 bases from J, with 18 bases in between. Germline CDR1 reads MGHRA; CDR2 reads YSYEKL. This CDR3 comprises 16 residues. Here the CDR3 reads CASSQDRPGGMGEQYF. The CDR3 bases that were read are TGCGCCAGCAGCCAAGATCGGCCGGGCGGGATGGGCGAG.

With respect to this clone: The CDR3 goes on 3 residues after the read ends, and that part is filled in from the germline J gene. V is TRBV5-5 and J is TRBJ2-7; TRBD2 is a possible D gene (6 bases). V was pared by 0 bases and J by 0 bases, with 10 bases between. Germline V gene data show CDR1 as SGHKS and CDR2 as YYEKEE (reference sequence). The CDR3 spans 15 residues. The CDR3 bases that were read are TGTGCCAGCAGCTTGGCCGGAGGGCCCTCCTACGAG. Protein: CASSLAGGPSYE. The entire CDR3 protein is CASSLAGGPSYEQYF.

With respect to this clone: The read finishes 3 residues shy of the CDR3 end, and the germline J gene is used to complete it. The V call is TRBV2, the J call TRBJ2-3, with 9 positions matching TRBD2. Germline trimming cut 5 bases from V and 1 base from J; bases unmatched to any gene: 4. The length of the CDR3 is 15 residues. CDR1 and CDR2 (germline): SNHLY, FYNNEI. CDR3 amino acids: CASSKRTSGTDTQYF. CDR3 DNA (partial): TGTGCCAGCAGTAAGCGGACTAGCGGCACAGATACG.

A word on this clone: Coverage ceases 3 residues before the CDR3 finishes, and the germline J gene fills in the end. The chain employs TRBV20-1 and TRBJ2-1; TRBD2 aligns across 8 bases. V was pared by 3 bases and J by 4 bases, with 8 bases of the junction left unmatched. The germline V gene encodes CDR1 DFQATT and CDR2 SNEGSKA (reference sequence). This CDR3 region has 15 residues. The CDR3 sequence: CSASLSGSGYNEQFF. The CDR3 DNA, read in part, is TGCAGTGCTAGCCTGAGCGGGAGTGGTTACAATGAG.